The present TCR beta chain was sequenced within a study of blood T cell repertoires in COVID-19. From germline, CDR1 is LNHNV and CDR2 YYDKDF (reference sequence). The CDR3 contains 17 residues. Trimming removed 0 bases from V and 0 bases from J; junction bases left unmatched: 7. This clone has just one count. Method: immunoSEQ multiplex PCR; TCRdb's copy keeps in-frame clones and lacks some. Of 100,000 to 150,000 clones detected, 90% appear once; the ten largest clones hold around 3.6%. This clonotype was sampled from a man between 50 and 59 years old with active COVID-19. This chain links TRBV15 with TRBJ2-7, with TRBD2 matching over 8 bases. Sequences were obtained from peripheral blood. CDR3 region: CATSREEAGATSYEQYF. CDR3 coding DNA: TGTGCCACCAGCAGAGAAGAAGCGGGGGCGACCTCCTACGAGCAGTACTTC. Full variable domain (remainder filled in from reference TRBV15 and TRBJ2-7): DAMVIQNPRYQVTQFGKPVTLSCSQTLNHNVMYWYQQKSSQAPKLLFHYYDKDFNNEADTPDNFQSRRPNTSFCFLDIRSPGLGDTAMYLCATSREEAGATSYEQYFGPGTRLTVT.